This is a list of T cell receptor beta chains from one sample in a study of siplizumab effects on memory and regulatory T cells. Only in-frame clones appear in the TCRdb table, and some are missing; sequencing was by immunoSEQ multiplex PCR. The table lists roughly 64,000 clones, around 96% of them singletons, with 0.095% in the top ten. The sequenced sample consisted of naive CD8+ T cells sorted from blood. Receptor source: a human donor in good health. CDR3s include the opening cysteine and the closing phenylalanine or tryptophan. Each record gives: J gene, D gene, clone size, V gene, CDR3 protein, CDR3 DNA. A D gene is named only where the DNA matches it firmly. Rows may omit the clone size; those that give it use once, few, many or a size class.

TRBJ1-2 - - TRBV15 CATSRDDNYGYTF TGTGCCACCAGCAGAGACGACAACTATGGCTACACCTTC
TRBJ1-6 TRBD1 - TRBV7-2 CASSHYTGGSPLHF TGTGCCAGCAGTCACTACACAGGGGGCTCACCCCTCCACTTT
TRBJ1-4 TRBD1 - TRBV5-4 CASSRDSVNEKLFF TGTGCCAGCAGCAGGGACAGCGTTAATGAAAAACTGTTTTTT
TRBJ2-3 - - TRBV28 CASSFAVARDTQYF TGTGCCAGCAGTTTCGCGGTAGCGCGGGATACGCAGTATTTT
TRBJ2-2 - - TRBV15 CATSRVRQTNTGELFF TGTGCCACCAGCAGAGTGCGACAGACGAACACCGGGGAGCTGTTTTTT
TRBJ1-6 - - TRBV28 CASSLLVGQGYNSPLHF TGTGCCAGCAGTTTATTGGTTGGGCAAGGCTATAATTCACCCCTCCACTTT
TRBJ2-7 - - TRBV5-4 CASSLGRGNEQYF TGTGCCAGCAGCTTGGGCAGGGGCAACGAGCAGTACTTC
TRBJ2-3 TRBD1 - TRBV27 CASSPGTGLADTQYF TGTGCCAGCAGCCCCGGGACAGGTTTGGCAGATACGCAGTATTTT
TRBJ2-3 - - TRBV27 CASSSYQGEQDTQYF TGTGCCAGCAGTTCATACCAGGGAGAGCAGGATACGCAGTATTTT
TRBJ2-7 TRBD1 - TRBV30 CAWSAGTGGYEQYF TGTGCCTGGAGTGCCGGGACAGGGGGCTACGAGCAGTACTTC
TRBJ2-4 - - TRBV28 CASSLEGLGNIQYF TGTGCCAGCAGTTTAGAAGGGTTGGGGAACATTCAGTACTTC
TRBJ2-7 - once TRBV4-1 CASSQDGNSFYEQYF TGCGCCAGCAGCCAAGATGGTAACAGCTTCTACGAGCAGTACTTC
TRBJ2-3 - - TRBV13 CASSAGATDTQYF TGTGCCAGCAGCGCCGGGGCCACAGATACGCAGTATTTT
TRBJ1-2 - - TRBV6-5 CASSYSGGDGYTF TGTGCCAGCAGTTACTCTGGGGGAGATGGCTACACCTTC
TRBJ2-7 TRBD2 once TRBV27 CASSWGLDNEQYF TGTGCCAGCAGTTGGGGACTAGACAACGAGCAGTACTTC
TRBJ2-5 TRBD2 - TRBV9 CASSVGTSGKGTQYF TGTGCCAGCAGCGTTGGGACTAGCGGGAAGGGGACCCAGTACTTC
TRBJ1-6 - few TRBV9 CASSVAGNSPLHF TGTGCCAGCAGCGTAGCTGGAAATTCACCCCTCCACTTT
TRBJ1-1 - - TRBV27 CASSLRMNTEAFF TGTGCCAGCAGTTTAAGGATGAACACTGAAGCTTTCTTT
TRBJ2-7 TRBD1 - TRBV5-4 CASSWGQGDYEQYF TGTGCCAGCAGCTGGGGACAGGGAGACTACGAGCAGTACTTC
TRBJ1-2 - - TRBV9 CASSVGAGSYGYTF TGTGCCAGCAGCGTAGGGGCAGGGTCCTATGGCTACACCTTC
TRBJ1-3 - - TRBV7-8 CASSPWGRDGNTIYF TGTGCCAGCAGCCCCTGGGGCCGGGATGGAAACACCATATATTTT
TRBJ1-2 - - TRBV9 CASSVGEGVDGYTF TGTGCCAGCAGCGTGGGGGAAGGCGTCGATGGCTACACCTTC
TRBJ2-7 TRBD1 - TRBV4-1 CASSQGRDRSVYEQYF TGCGCCAGCAGCCAAGGCCGGGACAGGTCTGTCTACGAGCAGTACTTC
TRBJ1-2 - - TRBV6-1 CASSEAESVNYGYTF TGTGCCAGCAGTGAAGCAGAGAGCGTGAACTATGGCTACACCTTC
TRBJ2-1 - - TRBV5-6 CASSPGGGNEQFF TGTGCCAGCAGCCCGGGTGGGGGGAATGAGCAGTTCTTC
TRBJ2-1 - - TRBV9 CASSTRGNEQFF TGTGCCAGCAGCACCCGGGGCAATGAGCAGTTCTTC
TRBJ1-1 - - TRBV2 CASRTSGLNTEAFF TGTGCCAGCAGAACATCTGGGTTGAACACTGAAGCTTTCTTT
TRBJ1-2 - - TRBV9 CASSTRQAMEYGYTF TGTGCCAGCAGCACAAGACAAGCCATGGAGTATGGCTACACCTTC
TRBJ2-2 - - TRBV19 CASLRLNDPNTGELFF TGTGCCAGTCTTCGCTTGAATGATCCGAACACCGGGGAGCTGTTTTTT
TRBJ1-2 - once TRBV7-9 CASSLSLAVPNYGYTF TGTGCCAGCAGTCTATCCCTGGCGGTGCCTAACTATGGCTACACCTTC
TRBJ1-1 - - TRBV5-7 CARSPCYLAFF TGTGCCAGAAGCCCGTGTTATTTGGCTTTCTTT
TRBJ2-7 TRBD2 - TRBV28 CASSLLAGGPYEQYF TGTGCCAGCAGTTTATTGGCGGGGGGCCCCTACGAGCAGTACTTC
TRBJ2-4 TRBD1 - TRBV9 CASSPGDSLIQYF TGTGCCAGCAGCCCCGGGGACAGTCTAATTCAGTACTTC
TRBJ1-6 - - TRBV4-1 CASRVPDSLASPLHF TGCGCCAGCAGGGTACCGGACAGTCTGGCGTCACCCCTCCACTTT
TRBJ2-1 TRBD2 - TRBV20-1 CSAAGGDEQFF TGCAGTGCCGCGGGGGGTGATGAGCAGTTCTTC
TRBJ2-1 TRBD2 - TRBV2 CASSGPTSGGVIDEQFF TGTGCCAGCAGCGGGCCGACTAGCGGGGGGGTTATAGATGAGCAGTTCTTC
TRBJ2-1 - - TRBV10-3 CAISESNSNEQFF TGTGCCATCAGTGAGTCTAACTCAAATGAGCAGTTCTTC
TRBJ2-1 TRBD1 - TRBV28 CASGTGQIYNEQFF TGTGCCAGCGGAACGGGACAGATCTACAATGAGCAGTTCTTC
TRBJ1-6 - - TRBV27 CASSLFNSPLHF TGTGCCAGCAGTTTATTCAATTCACCCCTCCACTTT
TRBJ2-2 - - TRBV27 CASTRKDSSDTGELFF TGTGCCAGCACAAGGAAAGACTCTTCGGACACCGGGGAGCTGTTTTTT
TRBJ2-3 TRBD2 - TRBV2 CASSELLAGGQDTQYF TGTGCCAGCAGTGAATTACTAGCGGGGGGGCAGGATACGCAGTATTTT
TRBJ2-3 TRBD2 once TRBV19 CASTPLAGGPSTDTQYF TGTGCCAGTACCCCACTAGCGGGGGGACCAAGCACAGATACGCAGTATTTT
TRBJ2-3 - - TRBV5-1 CASGSAPYTLDTQYF TGCGCCAGCGGGTCGGCTCCCTACACATTGGATACGCAGTATTTT
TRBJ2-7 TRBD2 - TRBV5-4 CASSLAKLAGDEQYF TGTGCCAGCAGCTTGGCCAAACTAGCGGGGGACGAGCAGTACTTC
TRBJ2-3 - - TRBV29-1 CSVEELGITDTQYF TGCAGCGTTGAAGAGTTAGGGATCACAGATACGCAGTATTTT
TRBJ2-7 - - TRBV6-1 CASSEEEGFYEQYF TGTGCCAGCAGTGAAGAGGAGGGGTTCTACGAGCAGTACTTC
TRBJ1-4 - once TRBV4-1 CASSQDLTLEEKLFF TGCGCCAGCAGCCAAGATTTGACGTTAGAGGAAAAACTGTTTTTT
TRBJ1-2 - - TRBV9 CASSSTGDGYTF TGTGCCAGCAGCTCAACAGGAGATGGCTACACCTTC
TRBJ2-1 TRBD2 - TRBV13 CASSRILAGGYNEQFF TGTGCCAGCAGCAGGATCCTAGCGGGGGGTTACAATGAGCAGTTCTTC
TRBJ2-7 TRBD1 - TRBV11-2 CASSYGTAYEQYF TGTGCCAGCAGCTATGGGACAGCCTACGAGCAGTACTTC
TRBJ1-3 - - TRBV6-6 CATSGSGERTIYF TGTGCCACCTCGGGGTCTGGTGAACGGACCATATATTTT